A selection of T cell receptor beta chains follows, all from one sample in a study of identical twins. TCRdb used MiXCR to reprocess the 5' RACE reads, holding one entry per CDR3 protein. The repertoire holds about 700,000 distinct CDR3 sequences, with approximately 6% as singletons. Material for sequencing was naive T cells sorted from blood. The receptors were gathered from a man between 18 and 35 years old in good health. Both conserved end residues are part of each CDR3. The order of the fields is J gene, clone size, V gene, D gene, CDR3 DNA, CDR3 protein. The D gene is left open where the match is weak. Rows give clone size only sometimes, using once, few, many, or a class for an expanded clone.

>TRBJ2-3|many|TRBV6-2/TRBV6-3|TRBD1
TGTGCCAGCAGCAAGGGAAGACAGGGGAAAAGCACAGATACGCAGTATTTT
CASSKGRQGKSTDTQYF
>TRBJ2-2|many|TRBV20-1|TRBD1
TGCAGTGCTAGAGATAGGGGGCGTTCGACCGGGGAGCTGTTTTTT
CSARDRGRSTGELFF
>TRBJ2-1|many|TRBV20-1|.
TGCAGTGCCGGGGAGGCCAACGGACAAGCACGGCAGTTCTTC
CSAGEANGQARQFF
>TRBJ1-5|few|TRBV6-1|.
TGTGCCAGCAGCCTCAGGGGCGGCATAGGCAATCAGCCCCAGCATTTT
CASSLRGGIGNQPQHF
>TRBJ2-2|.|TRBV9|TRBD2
TGTGCCAGCAGCCCATGGGGACTAGCGGGGCCCGGCGGGGAGCTGTTTTTT
CASSPWGLAGPGGELFF
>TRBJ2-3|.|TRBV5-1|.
TGCGCCAGCAGCATAACCGGGACGGGGCTTTCAGATACGCAGTATTTT
CASSITGTGLSDTQYF
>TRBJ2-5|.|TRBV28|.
TGTGCCAGCAGACCCCTCCATGAAGAGACCCAGTACTTC
CASRPLHEETQYF
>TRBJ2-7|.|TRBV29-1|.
TGCAGCGTTGAGTTTTTAACAGGGAGTACCTACGAGCAGTACTTC
CSVEFLTGSTYEQYF
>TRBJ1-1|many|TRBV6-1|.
TGTGCCAGCAGAAAACAGGGACTGAACACTGAAGCTTTCTTT
CASRKQGLNTEAFF
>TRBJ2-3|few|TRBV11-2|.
TGTGCCAGCAGCCCACGACAGGGAGGAACCACAGATACGCAGTATTTT
CASSPRQGGTTDTQYF
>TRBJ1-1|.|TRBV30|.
TGTGCCTGGATGGAGGGGTGGTGGACTGAAGCTTTCTTT
CAWMEGWWTEAFF
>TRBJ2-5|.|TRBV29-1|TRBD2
TGCAGCGTCGCCCCCCCGGGACTAGCGGGGCCCGACGGGGAGACCCAGTACTTC
CSVAPPGLAGPDGETQYF
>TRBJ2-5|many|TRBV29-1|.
TGCAGCGTTGAGTCCCGGAGGGGGAGCCAAGAGACCCAGTACTTC
CSVESRRGSQETQYF
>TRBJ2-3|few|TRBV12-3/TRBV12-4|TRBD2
TGTGCCAGCATCCAAGCGGGAGGGGCCACTGGAACGCAGTATTTT
CASIQAGGATGTQYF
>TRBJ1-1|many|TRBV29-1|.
TGCAGCGTCCTGACCAGAATGAACACTGAAGCTTTCTTT
CSVLTRMNTEAFF
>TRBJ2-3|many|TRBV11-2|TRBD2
TGTGCCAGCAGGCTACGGACTAGCGGCACAGATACGCAGTATTTT
CASRLRTSGTDTQYF
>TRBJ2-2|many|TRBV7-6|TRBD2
TGTGCCAGCAGCTTAGCGTCTTCTAGCGGGAACACCGGGGAGCTGTTTTTT
CASSLASSSGNTGELFF
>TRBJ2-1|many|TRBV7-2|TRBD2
TGTGCCAGCAGCTTAGCGCTGCCGGGAGGCGTCTTTGGCAATGAGCAGTTCTTC
CASSLALPGGVFGNEQFF
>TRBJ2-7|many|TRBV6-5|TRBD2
TGTGCCAGCAGTTACCGGCTAGCGGGAGGATACGAGCAGTACTTC
CASSYRLAGGYEQYF
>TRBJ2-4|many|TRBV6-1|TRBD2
TGTGCCAGCACCCTCCTAGCGGGAACCAAAAACATTCAGTACTTC
CASTLLAGTKNIQYF
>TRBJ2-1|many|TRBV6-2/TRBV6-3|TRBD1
TGTGCCAGCAGTTACCCCCCGTGGGCGGTGGGGACAGGTTACAATGAGCAGTTCTTC
CASSYPPWAVGTGYNEQFF
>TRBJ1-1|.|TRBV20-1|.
TGCAGGGCCAAGGGACAGAACACTGAAGCTTTCTTT
CRAKGQNTEAFF
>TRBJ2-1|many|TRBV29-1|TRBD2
TGCAGCGTGACAAGTCCGGGACTAGCAAAACGATCCGATGAGCAGTTCTTC
CSVTSPGLAKRSDEQFF
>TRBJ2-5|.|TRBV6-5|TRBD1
TGTGCCAGCAGTTACTCCGGACCAGGGGGCCAAGAGACCCAGTACTTC
CASSYSGPGGQETQYF
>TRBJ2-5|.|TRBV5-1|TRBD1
TGCGCCAGCAGCTTGGGAGACAGGGGGCTAATACAAGAGACCCAGTACTTC
CASSLGDRGLIQETQYF